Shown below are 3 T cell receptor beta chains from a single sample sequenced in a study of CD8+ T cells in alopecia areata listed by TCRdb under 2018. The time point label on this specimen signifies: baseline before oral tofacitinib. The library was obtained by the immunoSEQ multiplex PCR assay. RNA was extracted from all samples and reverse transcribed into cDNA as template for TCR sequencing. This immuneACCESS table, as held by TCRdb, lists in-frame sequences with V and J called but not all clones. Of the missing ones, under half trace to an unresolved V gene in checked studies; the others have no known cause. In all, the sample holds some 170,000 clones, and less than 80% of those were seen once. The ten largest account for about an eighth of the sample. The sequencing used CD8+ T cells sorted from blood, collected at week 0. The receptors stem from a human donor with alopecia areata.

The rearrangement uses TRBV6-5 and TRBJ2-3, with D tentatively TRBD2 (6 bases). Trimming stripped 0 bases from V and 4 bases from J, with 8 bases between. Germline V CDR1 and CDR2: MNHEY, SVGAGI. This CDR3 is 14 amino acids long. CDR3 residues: CASSYSTRPDTQYF. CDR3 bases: TGTGCCAGCAGTTACTCGACTAGACCAGATACGCAGTATTTT.

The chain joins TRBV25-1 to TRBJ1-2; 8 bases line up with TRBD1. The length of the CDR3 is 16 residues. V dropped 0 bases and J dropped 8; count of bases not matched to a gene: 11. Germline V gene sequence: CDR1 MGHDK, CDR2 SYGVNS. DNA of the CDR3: TGTGCCAGCAGTGAATATCCAGGGACAGGTGGGCAAGGCTACACCTTC. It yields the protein CASSEYPGTGGQGYTF.

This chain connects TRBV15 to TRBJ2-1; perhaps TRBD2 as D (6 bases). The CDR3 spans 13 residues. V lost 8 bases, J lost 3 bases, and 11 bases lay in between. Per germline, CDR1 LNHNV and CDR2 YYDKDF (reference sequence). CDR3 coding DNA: TGTGCCACCCGACTAGGTTACTACAATGAGCAGTTCTTC. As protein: CATRLGYYNEQFF.